These 3 T cell receptor beta chains share one sample of origin, sequenced in a study of cytomegalovirus exposure and HLA in healthy donors. Use of 60 Vbeta and 13 Jbeta primers characterized the PCR. Libraries were prepared by immunoSEQ multiplex PCR; TCRdb keeps only in-frame clonotypes and omits some of them. The table lists about 98,000 clones, roughly 70% of them singletons. Sequenced: PBMCs. These receptor sequences come from a male donor in good health and CMV-seronegative.

J is TRBJ2-2 and V is TRBV28; 7 bases align to TRBD1. The CDR3 consists of 15 residues. Germline-derived CDR1 and CDR2 are MDHEN and SYDVKM. Germline trimming cut 7 bases from V and 5 bases from J; bases unmatched to any gene: 10. The CDR3 DNA reads as TGTGCCAGCACCCGACAGGGAAAGGGTACCGGGGAGCTGTTTTTT. Its protein product is CASTRQGKGTGELFF.

The V call is TRBV5-1, the J call TRBJ2-7, with 7 bases matching TRBD2. V lost 4 bases to trimming and J lost 5 bases; unmatched junction nucleotides: 6. This CDR3 is built from 13 residues. Per germline, CDR1 SGHRS and CDR2 YFSETQ. CDR3 loop: CASSRGSGDEQYF. The CDR3 DNA reads TGCGCCAGCAGCCGCGGGAGCGGCGACGAGCAGTACTTC. Combining the CDR3 with reference TRBV5-1 and TRBJ2-7 gives the whole variable domain KAGVTQTPRYLIKTRGQQVTLSCSPISGHRSVSWYQQTPGQGLQFLFEYFSETQRNKGNFPGRFSGRQFSNSRSEMNVSTLELGDSALYLCASSRGSGDEQYFGPGTRLTVT.

There are a few counts of this clone. V usage is TRBV28 and J usage is TRBJ1-5; tentatively, D is TRBD1 (5 bases). From germline, CDR1 is MDHEN and CDR2 SYDVKM. This CDR3 is built from 16 residues. V lost 8 bases, J lost 4 bases, and 21 bases lay in between. CDR3 protein: CASSSQTRGGNQPQHF. In DNA, the CDR3 is TGTGCCAGCTCCTCTCAGACGCGGGGGGGGAATCAGCCCCAGCATTTT.